This T cell receptor beta chain is drawn from a study of blood T cell repertoires in COVID-19. On the study more broadly: Italy, Spain and the United States were the sources of the convalescent and acute COVID-19 samples.

Data came from immunoSEQ multiplex PCR; TCRdb stores just in-frame clones and leaves some out. The sample carries about 260,000 clones, roughly 80% recorded once. This clone was found once. CDR1 MGHRA and CDR2 YSYEKL come from the germline V gene. Deletions cut 0 bases from V and 8 bases from J, with 28 bases between. This CDR3 contains 20 residues. The sequenced sample was peripheral blood. The TCR sequence derives from a man aged 60 to 75 with acute or convalescent COVID-19. This rearrangement joins TRBV4-1 to TRBJ1-4; TRBD1 is a possible D gene (5 bases). CDR3 residues: CASSQDPTLSLTAQGEKLFF. CDR3 bases: TGCGCCAGCAGCCAAGATCCTACTTTATCCCTGACAGCCCAAGGGGAAAAACTGTTTTTT.